The entry below gives a single TCR beta chain sequence along with its context. This sample is drawn from a study of T cells in tumors after PD-1 blockade. Overall study context: Daily vismodegib 150 mg continued in a subset of anti-PD-1-treated patients.

Method: immunoSEQ multiplex PCR; TCRdb's copy keeps in-frame clones and lacks some. The sample holds about 63,000 clones, over 65% seen once. The CDR3 consists of 14 residues. Per the germline V gene, CDR1 is SGHDN and CDR2 is FVKESK. Trimming removed 0 bases at V and 4 bases at J, with 9 bases between. The specimen was PBMCs, collected after anti-PD-1 treatment. The source is a human donor with basal cell carcinoma. This chain connects TRBV14 to TRBJ1-2, with D hard to call. The CDR3 coding sequence is TGTGCCAGCAGCCAAGATCGGTCTGGCTATGGCTACACCTTC. Encoded protein: CASSQDRSGYGYTF.